Below are 14 T cell receptor beta chains sequenced from a single sample in a study of blood T cell repertoires in COVID-19. Clones were sequenced by immunoSEQ multiplex PCR, and TCRdb holds only the in-frame ones, with some missing. The table has about 120,000 clones, about nine tenths seen once; the top ten hold about 7.4%. Source material: peripheral blood. All receptors come from a man between 65 and 85 years old who had recovered from COVID-19.

This clone has a single count. V is TRBV7-9 and J is TRBJ1-2; D ambiguous. Trimming stripped 5 bases from V and 0 bases from J, with 10 bases between. CDR1 and CDR2 from the germline V gene are SEHNR and FQNEAQ (reference sequence). This CDR3 region has 14 residues. CDR3 coding DNA: TGTGCCAGCAGCCGGGATCAAACTAACTATGGCTACACCTTC. Amino acid sequence: CASSRDQTNYGYTF.

The chain uses TRBV2 and TRBJ1-4, with 8 bases matching TRBD1. J was trimmed by 2 bases and V by 5 bases; bases with no gene match: 4. The CDR3 has 15 amino acids. Germline V CDR1 and CDR2: SNHLY, FYNNEI. The CDR3 loop reads CASSPYRGTNEKLFF. The CDR3 DNA is TGTGCCAGCAGTCCCTACAGGGGGACTAATGAAAAACTGTTTTTT. The full variable domain, in which reference TRBV2 and TRBJ1-4 provide the parts outside the CDR3, is EPEVTQTPSHQVTQMGQEVILRCVPISNHLYFYWYRQILGQKVEFLVSFYNNEISEKSEIFDDQFSVERPDGSNFTLKIRSTKLEDSAMYFCASSPYRGTNEKLFFGSGTQLSVL.

This clone was counted a single time. The chain carries TRBV11-1 and TRBJ2-2; 7 bases are shared with TRBD1. The junction had 2 bases not matched to a gene; V was cut back by 1 base and J by 6 bases. The germline V gene encodes CDR1 SGHAT and CDR2 FQDESV (reference sequence). CDR3 length: 14 residues. The CDR3 region has the DNA TGTGCCAGCAGCTTAGGACAGGGATCCGGGGAGCTGTTTTTT. Amino acid sequence: CASSLGQGSGELFF.

The count of this clone is one. The chain employs TRBV9 and TRBJ2-7; D is possibly TRBD1 (6 bases). This CDR3 is 14 amino acids long. Looked up from germline, CDR1 is SGDLS and CDR2 is YYNGEE. V lost 3 bases to trimming and J lost 3 bases, with 13 bases between them. The CDR3 region has the DNA TGTGCCAGCAGCGAGACCATACAGGGCTACGAGCAGTACTTC. This codes for CASSETIQGYEQYF.

The chain employs TRBV5-1 and TRBJ2-7, with TRBD1 matching 7 bases. The CDR3 runs to 14 residues. J gave up 0 bases and V 4 bases, and 4 bases lay outside the gene matches. Germline assignment: CDR1 SGHRS and CDR2 YFSETQ. The CDR3 coding sequence is TGCGCCAGCAGCGGGACAGATTACTCCTACGAGCAGTACTTC. This codes for CASSGTDYSYEQYF.

The rearrangement links TRBV5-6 to TRBJ1-2; 8 bases match TRBD1. The junction had 10 bases not matched to a gene; V was cut back by 4 bases and J by 8 bases. This CDR3 comprises 14 residues. CDR1 and CDR2 from the germline V gene are SGHDT and YYEEEE. The CDR3: CASSHKWTGLGYTF. The DNA for the CDR3 is TGTGCCAGCAGCCATAAGTGGACAGGGTTAGGCTACACCTTC.

The rearrangement uses TRBV2 and TRBJ1-3, with D hard to call. Deletions cut 8 bases from V and 4 bases from J, with 18 bases between. Germline-derived CDR1 and CDR2 are SNHLY and FYNNEI. This CDR3 region has 15 residues. The CDR3 here is CASGPPPSSGNTIYF. CDR3 sequence (DNA): TGTGCCAGCGGCCCGCCCCCCTCGTCCGGAAACACCATATATTTT.

This clone was seen only a few times. This chain uses TRBV28 with TRBJ2-5, with TRBD1 identical over 9 bases. The CDR3 runs to 16 residues. Germline V gene lookup returns CDR1 MDHEN and CDR2 SYDVKM. J gave up 4 bases and V 6 bases, and 12 bases lay outside the gene matches. The DNA for the CDR3 is TGTGCCAGCAGCCCCGCCGGGACAGGGAATAGAGAGACCCAGTACTTC. It is translated as CASSPAGTGNRETQYF.

This chain connects TRBV5-8 to TRBJ1-4; 7 bases line up with TRBD1. Trimming at V came to 3 bases and at J to 8 bases, leaving 7 bases not matched to a gene. This CDR3 has 14 amino acids. Germline V gene lookup returns CDR1 SGHTS and CDR2 YDEGEE. As DNA, the CDR3 is TGTGCCAGCAGCTCGCGACAGGGAGACGAAAAACTGTTTTTT. Amino acids: CASSSRQGDEKLFF.

The chain carries TRBV28 and TRBJ2-5, with D possibly matching TRBD1 (5 bases). The CDR3 is 14 amino acids. Germline CDR1 reads MDHEN; CDR2 reads SYDVKM. Trimming shortened V by 2 bases and J by 5 bases, and 12 bases separated the two germline ends. The CDR3 DNA reads as TGTGCCAGCAGTTTACCCAGGGTCGGTGAGACCCAGTACTTC. Protein: CASSLPRVGETQYF.

The V call is TRBV6-5, the J call TRBJ1-2; D gene ambiguous. The CDR3 contains 13 residues. V lost 6 bases and J 4 bases, leaving 12 bases between the germline ends. From germline, CDR1 is MNHEY and CDR2 SVGAGI. Here the CDR3 reads CASSRGSSYGYTF. The CDR3, as DNA: TGTGCCAGCAGCCGAGGGTCGTCCTATGGCTACACCTTC.

The V call is TRBV30, the J call TRBJ2-7, with 7 bases identical to TRBD1. The CDR3 has 11 residues. The germline V gene has CDR1 GTSNPN and CDR2 SVGIG (reference sequence). CDR3 residues: CGGGDSYEQYF. For the CDR3, the DNA is TGTGGAGGGGGCGATTCCTACGAGCAGTACTTC.

This chain connects TRBV7-2 to TRBJ2-1, with D possibly TRBD1 on 5 matching bases. The CDR3 covers 14 residues. Germline V gene data show CDR1 as SGHTA and CDR2 as FQGNSA. Trimming left V 0 bases short and J 8 bases short, with 11 bases between. The CDR3: CASSLAGDWYEQFF. CDR3 sequence (DNA): TGTGCCAGCAGCTTAGCAGGGGATTGGTATGAGCAGTTCTTC.

The chain couples TRBV3-1 (or the pseudogene TRBV3-2) to TRBJ2-5, with a weak D call TRBD1 (7 bases). With 3 bases removed from V and 3 bases from J, the gap between germline ends came to 17 bases. The CDR3 spans 16 residues. From germline, CDR1 is LGHDT and CDR2 YNNKEL (reference sequence). Here the CDR3 DNA reads TGTGCCAGCAGCCAGAGGTATCAGGGGGGAGAAGAGACCCAGTACTTC. Translating gives CASSQRYQGGEETQYF.